A single sample is the source of the 13 T cell receptor beta chains below, sequenced in a study of T cell responses to AZD1222 COVID-19 vaccine (dated by TCRdb to the early 2020s). This specimen's time point label, per the study, means: baseline before first vaccination. This specimen's treatment or condition label, interpreted: meningococcal conjugate vaccine given as trial control. The library relied on the immunoSEQ multiplex PCR assay. TCRdb stores this immuneACCESS table with in-frame sequences only. Part of the clones is absent; in the studies checked, under half of the shortfall reflects unresolved V genes, and no reason is known for the rest. The sample records around 110,000 clones, approximately 85% of which are singletons. Together, the top ten hold approximately 4% of the sample. The sample was peripheral blood, taken on day 0 of MenACWY control vaccination. These receptors were collected from an adult in good health.

The chain has TRBV27 and TRBJ1-2, with TRBD1 matching 10 bases. Looked up from germline, CDR1 is MNHEY and CDR2 is SMNVEV (reference sequence). The CDR3 is 14 amino acids. V lost 2 bases to trimming and J lost 6 bases; unmatched junction nucleotides: 3. CDR3 protein: CASSLTDRGHGYTF. CDR3 nucleotide sequence: TGTGCCAGCAGTTTAACCGACAGGGGGCATGGCTACACCTTC.

V and J are TRBV7-9 and TRBJ1-2; the match to TRBD1 covers 8 bases. Germline V gene sequence: CDR1 SEHNR, CDR2 FQNEAQ (reference sequence). CDR3 length equals 15 residues. The V and J ends lost 5 bases and 7 bases, in that order; junction bases with no gene match: 12. CDR3 loop: CASSPTSRGQGGYTF. DNA for the CDR3: TGTGCCAGCAGCCCCACCTCCAGGGGGCAAGGTGGCTACACCTTC.

The chain employs TRBV27 and TRBJ1-2, with D perhaps matching TRBD1 (5 bases). CDR1 and CDR2 (germline): MNHEY, SMNVEV (reference sequence). The ends were cut back, 5 bases at V and 4 bases at J, with 17 bases in the middle. The CDR3 consists of 15 residues. The chain's CDR3 is CASSARGFGGYGYTF. CDR3 DNA: TGTGCCAGCAGTGCCCGGGGGTTCGGTGGCTATGGCTACACCTTC.

The V gene is TRBV4-3, the J gene TRBJ1-4; D call uncertain. The CDR3 runs 16 residues. Germline loops: CDR1 LGHNA, CDR2 YSLEER. Trimming cost V 0 bases and J 4 bases, with 12 bases left between them. The CDR3 sequence: CASSQERRQFNEKLFF. CDR3 DNA sequence: TGCGCCAGCAGCCAAGAGAGAAGGCAATTTAATGAAAAACTGTTTTTT.

The sample holds one count of this clone. The genes are TRBV27 and TRBJ1-3; 7 bases match TRBD1. V dropped 5 bases and J dropped 2; count of bases not matched to a gene: 6. The CDR3 is 15 residues long. Germline assignment: CDR1 MNHEY and CDR2 SMNVEV (reference sequence). CDR3 region: CASSITGTAGNTIYF. Here the CDR3 DNA reads TGTGCCAGCAGTATCACCGGGACAGCTGGAAACACCATATATTTT.

The V call is TRBV13, the J call TRBJ2-2, with TRBD1 as a possible D gene (6 bases). V shed 6 bases and J shed 4 bases, with 15 bases lying between them. CDR1 PRHDT and CDR2 FYEKMQ come from the germline V gene (reference sequence). The length of the CDR3 is 15 residues. CDR3 coding DNA: TGTGCCAGCAGTACCCTGTCAGGGGTCACCGGGGAGCTGTTTTTT. Translating it yields CASSTLSGVTGELFF.

The chain is built from TRBV10-3 and TRBJ1-4, with TRBD1 matching 7 bases. Germline V gives CDR1 ENHRY, CDR2 SYGVKD. The CDR3 runs to 14 residues. Trimming removed 8 bases from V and 6 bases from J; junction bases left unmatched: 9. The chain's CDR3 is CAISGGQHDEKLFF. CDR3 DNA sequence: TGTGCCATCTCCGGGGGACAGCACGATGAAAAACTGTTTTTT.

The chain uses TRBV5-1 and TRBJ2-5; 12 bases fit TRBD1. V shed 5 bases and J 3 bases; nucleotides not matched to a gene: 5. This CDR3 is built from 15 residues. Germline CDR1 SGHRS, CDR2 YFSETQ. CDR3: CASSSGTGGKETQYF. The CDR3, as DNA: TGCGCCAGCAGTTCTGGGACAGGGGGCAAAGAGACCCAGTACTTC. Full variable domain (missing parts from reference TRBV5-1 and TRBJ2-5): KAGVTQTPRYLIKTRGQQVTLSCSPISGHRSVSWYQQTPGQGLQFLFEYFSETQRNKGNFPGRFSGRQFSNSRSEMNVSTLELGDSALYLCASSSGTGGKETQYFGPGTRLLVL.

The V and J genes are TRBV5-1 and TRBJ1-1; D gene uncertain. The germline V and J ends were trimmed by 1 base and 0 bases, with 10 bases remaining between them. The germline V gene encodes CDR1 SGHRS and CDR2 YFSETQ. The CDR3 is 15 residues long. The CDR3 spells CASSLLGILNTEAFF. As DNA, the CDR3 is TGCGCCAGCAGCTTGTTGGGCATTTTGAACACTGAAGCTTTCTTT.

The chain joins TRBV28 to TRBJ2-7; 7 bases align to TRBD1. The J segment lost 2 bases and the V segment lost 6 bases, leaving 7 bases of the junction unmatched. The CDR3 runs to 14 residues. The germline V gene encodes CDR1 MDHEN and CDR2 SYDVKM. CDR3 in amino acids: CASRPRTGPYEQYF. CDR3 DNA: TGTGCCAGCAGGCCCCGGACAGGACCCTACGAGCAGTACTTC.

This chain uses TRBV9 with TRBJ1-3; no reliable D call. Deletions cut 0 bases from V and 2 bases from J, with 12 bases between. The CDR3 contains 16 residues. CDR1 is SGDLS, CDR2 YYNGEE, per germline. Written as DNA, the CDR3 is TGTGCCAGCAGCGTAGAACCGATTAAGACTGGAAACACCATATATTTT. This codes for CASSVEPIKTGNTIYF.

The V gene is TRBV18, the J gene TRBJ1-2; D unclear. The CDR3 spans 14 residues. V lost 0 bases to trimming and J lost 4 bases, with 9 bases between them. CDR1 KGHSH and CDR2 LQKENI come from the germline V gene. The CDR3 DNA reads TGTGCCAGCTCACCACCAACGGAACCCTATGGCTACACCTTC. Residues: CASSPPTEPYGYTF.

This clone was recorded only once. In the same sample, other DNA sequences code for this CDR3. The chain uses TRBV7-9 and TRBJ1-1, with 9 bases that match TRBD1. Germline V gene sequence: CDR1 SEHNR, CDR2 FQNEAQ (reference sequence). This CDR3 has 14 residues. Trimming removed 5 bases from V and 2 bases from J; junction bases left unmatched: 3. The CDR3 DNA is TGTGCCAGCAGCATACAGGGGGCCAACACTGAAGCTTTCTTT. Its protein is CASSIQGANTEAFF.